This TCR beta chain was sequenced during a study of T cell responses to AZD1222 COVID-19 vaccine. General study findings and limits: Spike-specific TCR breadth and depth were elevated following two AZD1222 doses. After the peak T cell response, and only then, were repertoires sampled. Clonal diversity was possibly underestimated, and white British individuals and females predominated among donors.

Some clones are missing from TCRdb's copy, which holds only in-frame ones; the method was immunoSEQ multiplex PCR. Counted here are over 150,000 clones, 90% to 95% occurring once; the ten biggest clones make up approximately 0.98%. This clone was recorded once. What it recognizes is unknown. This CDR3 region has 15 residues. V was cut by 8 bases and J by 1 base, with 17 bases left in between. Germline V gene lookup returns CDR1 MDHEN and CDR2 SYDVKM. The rearrangement links TRBV28 to TRBJ1-1; D gene ambiguous. The source material was peripheral blood, sampled 28 days after the second dose of the MenACWY control vaccine. The receptor comes from an adult who received the MenACWY meningococcal vaccine as a control. The CDR3 sequence is CASYKGRWANTEAFF. As DNA, the CDR3 is TGTGCCAGCTACAAAGGCAGGTGGGCGAACACTGAAGCTTTCTTT.